This is a list of T cell receptor beta chains from one sample in a study of blood T cell repertoires in COVID-19. Here immunoSEQ multiplex PCR was the method, and the copy in TCRdb shows in-frame clones only, minus some. The sample has roughly 400,000 clones, 88% seen once; the top ten hold approximately 2.1%. Sequencing used PBMCs or T cells enriched from blood (not recorded which). These receptors were collected from a woman aged 40 to 50 with acute COVID-19. The CDR3 runs from the conserved cysteine through the conserved F or W. A D gene is named only where the DNA matches it firmly. Clone size is stated in some rows and not others, as once, few, many or a class when expanded.

TRBV7-2,.,TRBJ2-2,TRBD2,CASSPVAGGPVTGELFF,TGTGCCAGCAGCCCAGTAGCGGGGGGGCCGGTCACCGGGGAGCTGTTTTTT
TRBV19,.,TRBJ1-4,TRBD1,CASTQTGLNEKLFF,TGTGCCAGTACTCAGACAGGGCTTAATGAAAAACTGTTTTTT
TRBV30,.,TRBJ1-1,.,CAWTAEGNTEAFF,TGTGCCTGGACAGCTGAGGGTAACACTGAAGCTTTCTTT
TRBV18,.,TRBJ2-7,.,CASSPVSQGLNEQYF,TGTGCCAGCTCACCAGTTTCACAGGGTTTGAACGAGCAGTACTTC
TRBV10-3,.,TRBJ1-1,TRBD1,CAMMTGLEAEAFF,TGTGCCATGATGACAGGGCTCGAGGCTGAAGCTTTCTTT
TRBV27,.,TRBJ2-3,TRBD2,CASSFSGGTDTQYF,TGTGCCAGCAGTTTTAGCGGGGGCACAGATACGCAGTATTTT
TRBV19,.,TRBJ1-2,TRBD1,CATTSGGGYTF,TGTGCCACTACTTCAGGGGGTGGCTACACCTTC
TRBV19,.,TRBJ1-2,TRBD1,CASSMTGGRIYTF,TGTGCCAGTAGTATGACAGGGGGTCGAATCTACACCTTC
TRBV7-9,.,TRBJ2-7,.,CASSLQGLDYEQYF,TGTGCCAGCAGCTTACAGGGACTCGACTACGAGCAGTACTTC
TRBV19,once,TRBJ2-2,TRBD1,CASSTEETGGNGELFF,TGTGCCAGTAGTACCGAAGAAACAGGGGGTAACGGGGAGCTGTTTTTT
TRBV21-1,.,TRBJ2-4,.,CASSKVEGAAKNIQYF,TGTGCCAGCAGCAAAGTTGAAGGGGCAGCCAAAAACATTCAGTACTTC
TRBV15,.,TRBJ2-3,TRBD2,CATSRLAGGPDTQYF,TGTGCCACCAGCAGACTAGCGGGGGGGCCTGATACGCAGTATTTT
TRBV19,once,TRBJ1-6,.,CASSRQENSPLHF,TGTGCCAGTAGCCGACAGGAGAATTCACCCCTCCACTTT
TRBV19,.,TRBJ1-2,.,CASSIGASYGYTF,TGTGCCAGTAGTATAGGAGCATCATATGGCTACACCTTC
TRBV20-1,.,TRBJ1-2,.,CSASEGPISYTF,TGCAGTGCTAGTGAGGGCCCTATCAGCTACACCTTC
TRBV11-2,.,TRBJ2-5,.,CASSLYLHGGAEETQYF,TGTGCCAGCAGCTTATACCTCCACGGCGGGGCTGAAGAGACCCAGTACTTC
TRBV5-5,.,TRBJ2-7,.,CASSLAGSTAYEQYF,TGTGCCAGCAGCTTGGCCGGGTCTACTGCCTACGAGCAGTACTTC
TRBV5-1,.,TRBJ1-2,.,CASRPGHILGYTF,TGCGCCAGCAGACCCGGACATATTCTTGGCTACACCTTC
TRBV9,few,TRBJ1-4,.,CASSVGRPPNEKLFF,TGTGCCAGCAGCGTAGGCAGGCCTCCGAATGAAAAACTGTTTTTT
TRBV18,.,TRBJ2-7,.,CASSPFGQTYEQYF,TGTGCCAGCTCACCATTTGGGCAGACCTACGAGCAGTACTTC
TRBV3-1/TRBV3-2,.,TRBJ1-4,.,CASSLNYRPGVQKLFF,TGTGCCAGCAGCCTTAATTACCGACCGGGGGTGCAAAAACTGTTTTTT
TRBV5-4,.,TRBJ1-1,.,CASGTGLNTEAFF,TGTGCCTCCGGAACAGGATTGAACACTGAAGCTTTCTTT
TRBV12-5,.,TRBJ2-1,TRBD2,CASGNSGGNEQFF,TGTGCTAGTGGCAATAGCGGGGGCAATGAGCAGTTCTTC
TRBV3-1/TRBV3-2,.,TRBJ2-1,.,CASSQIRDSGREQFF,TGTGCCAGCAGCCAAATCCGGGACTCAGGTCGGGAGCAGTTCTTC
TRBV7-2,few,TRBJ2-1,TRBD2,CASREVLAGDYNEQFF,TGTGCCAGCCGTGAGGTTCTGGCGGGGGACTACAATGAGCAGTTCTTC
TRBV5-1,few,TRBJ1-6,.,CASSWAGSDNSPLHF,TGCGCCAGCTCATGGGCGGGATCGGATAATTCACCCCTCCACTTT
TRBV7-2,.,TRBJ2-2,.,CASSWTFNTGELFF,TGTGCCAGCAGCTGGACTTTCAACACCGGGGAGCTGTTTTTT
TRBV11-2,few,TRBJ1-2,TRBD1,CASSLDETGGLNTF,TGTGCCAGCAGCTTAGACGAGACAGGGGGCCTAAACACCTTC
TRBV7-8,.,TRBJ2-7,.,CASSVSRVYEQYF,TGTGCCAGCAGCGTAAGCAGGGTCTACGAGCAGTACTTC
TRBV5-1,.,TRBJ2-3,TRBD1,CASSLVGGRDTQYF,TGCGCCAGCAGCTTGGTAGGGGGCCGGGATACGCAGTATTTT
TRBV19,.,TRBJ1-2,TRBD1,CASAPGTVQEYGYTF,TGTGCCAGTGCGCCGGGGACAGTCCAAGAATATGGCTACACCTTC
TRBV5-4,.,TRBJ1-1,.,CASSKKQVQTEAFF,TGTGCCAGCAGCAAAAAACAGGTGCAAACTGAAGCTTTCTTT
TRBV6-1,.,TRBJ1-2,.,CASSEAGLHYGYTF,TGTGCCAGCAGTGAGGCGGGATTACACTATGGCTACACCTTC
TRBV6-4,.,TRBJ1-2,TRBD1,CASSPEQGARGYTF,TGTGCCAGCAGTCCTGAACAGGGGGCGCGGGGCTACACCTTC
TRBV7-8,.,TRBJ1-4,.,CASSLASVGDEKLFF,TGTGCCAGCAGCTTAGCGAGCGTAGGGGATGAAAAACTGTTTTTT
TRBV3-1/TRBV3-2,.,TRBJ1-1,.,CASSQARGNTEAFF,TGTGCCAGCAGCCAAGCCAGGGGGAACACTGAAGCTTTCTTT
TRBV5-1,few,TRBJ1-1,TRBD1,CASSLGQGLPNTEAFF,TGCGCCAGCAGCTTGGGACAGGGCTTACCGAACACTGAAGCTTTCTTT
TRBV5-1,.,TRBJ1-2,TRBD1,CASSLGQGSGGYTF,TGCGCCAGCAGCTTGGGACAGGGCTCGGGTGGCTACACCTTC
TRBV11-3,.,TRBJ1-4,.,CASSSHRANEKLFF,TGTGCCAGCAGCTCCCACAGGGCAAATGAAAAACTGTTTTTT
TRBV6-1,.,TRBJ1-2,TRBD1,CASSDRDRGGYTF,TGTGCCAGCAGTGACCGGGACAGGGGGGGCTACACCTTC